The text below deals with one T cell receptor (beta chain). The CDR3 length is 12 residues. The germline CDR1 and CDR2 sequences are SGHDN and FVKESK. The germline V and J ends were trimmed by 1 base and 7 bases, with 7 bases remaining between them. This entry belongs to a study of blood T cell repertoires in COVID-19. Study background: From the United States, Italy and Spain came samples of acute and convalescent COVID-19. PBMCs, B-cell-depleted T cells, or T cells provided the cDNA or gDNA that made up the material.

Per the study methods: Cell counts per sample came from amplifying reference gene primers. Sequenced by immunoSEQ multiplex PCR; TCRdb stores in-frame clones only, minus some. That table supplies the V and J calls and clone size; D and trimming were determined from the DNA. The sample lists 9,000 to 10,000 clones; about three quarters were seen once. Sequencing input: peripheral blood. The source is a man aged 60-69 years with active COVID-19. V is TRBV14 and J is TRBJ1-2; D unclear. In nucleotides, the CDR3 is TGTGCCAGCAGCCAAGTGGCGGCTGGCTACACCTTC. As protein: CASSQVAAGYTF.